This T cell receptor beta chain was obtained from a study of cytomegalovirus exposure and HLA in healthy donors. For this clone: Its target is not known.

The CDR3 is 12 residues long. From germline, CDR1 is SGHVS and CDR2 FQNEAQ. V shed 2 bases, J shed 12 bases, and the junction held 6 bases outside the gene matches. Study results and limitations: As a later analysis showed, a missense DCLRE1C variant was linked to trimming of TCR beta V- and J-genes. Later on, an analysis tied approximately 17,000 TCR beta sequences to HLA alleles at 0.05 false discovery rate. For presence/absence analyses, sequencing depth was assumed to be roughly uniform across donors. Reportedly, diagnosis of cytomegalovirus status by the classifier showed high specificity and sensitivity.

The PCR was carried out with 60 Vbeta primers and 13 Jbeta primers. Sequenced by immunoSEQ multiplex PCR; TCRdb stores in-frame clones only, minus some. The sample yields roughly 120,000 clones, about 80% seen once. The clonotype was recovered from a man aged 25 to 40 in good health and CMV-seronegative. The rearrangement links TRBV7-8 to TRBJ2-7; TRBD2 matches 8 bases. Material for sequencing was PBMCs. The CDR3: CASSLSAGGRYF. The CDR3 coding sequence is TGTGCCAGCAGCTTATCGGCGGGAGGCAGGTACTTC.